This passage covers 18 T cell receptor beta chains from one sample sequenced in a study of T-cell memory formation after mild COVID-19. TCRdb analysed the 5' RACE reads with MiXCR anew, one entry per CDR3 protein. The sample shows about 210,000 distinct CDR3 sequences, 10% of them seen only once. Material for sequencing was PBMCs or a T cell subset sorted from them (not recorded which). The receptors were sampled from a young man who had mild COVID-19 (a few samples of this study predate the infection). Cell type and time point are not known.

V is TRBV5-1 and J is TRBJ2-2, with a possible D match to TRBD2 (6 bases). Trimming left V 7 bases short and J 3 bases short, with 16 bases between. Germline V gene sequence: CDR1 SGHRS, CDR2 YFSETQ. The CDR3 runs to 15 residues. The CDR3 loop reads CASLLAGPDTGELFF. As DNA, the CDR3 is TGCGCCAGCCTACTCGCGGGGCCGGACACCGGGGAGCTGTTTTTT.

This clonotype has only a few counts. The chain joins TRBV7-9 to TRBJ2-5; D is unresolved. V lost 3 bases to trimming and J lost 5 bases, with 10 bases between them. This CDR3 spans 13 amino acids. Germline loops: CDR1 SEHNR, CDR2 FQNEAQ (reference sequence). The CDR3 DNA is TGTGCCAGCAGCTTTCTAGGTTCGGAGACCCAGTACTTC. Translation: CASSFLGSETQYF.

This clonotype was seen repeatedly, ten times or more. This chain connects TRBV11-2 to TRBJ2-3; D may be TRBD2 (6 bases). Germline assignment: CDR1 SGHAT and CDR2 FQNNGV. This CDR3 is built from 20 residues. Trimming took 1 base from V and 2 from J, leaving 25 bases between them. The CDR3 DNA sequence: TGTGCCAGCAGCTTAGGCGGGGCCTCGAGATATGTCGGATCCACAGATACGCAGTATTTT. It yields the protein CASSLGGASRYVGSTDTQYF.

This clonotype was counted many times. The chain uses TRBV7-8 and TRBJ2-7, with D perhaps assigned TRBD1 or TRBD2 (5 bases each). The CDR3 totals 19 residues. Deletions cut 3 bases from V and 4 bases from J, with 28 bases between. The germline gives CDR1 SGHVS, CDR2 FQNEAQ. The CDR3 DNA sequence: TGTGCCAGCAGCTTGCGGGCTTATGTGAGGGGCCTTCAAGTATACGAGCAGTACGTC. As protein: CASSLRAYVRGLQVYEQYV.

This clonotype was counted only a few times. The junction shows a germline mismatch at one end, possibly a read error. The J gene is TRBJ1-1, the V gene TRBV7-2; D not resolved. The CDR3 is 15 residues long. Germline V gives CDR1 SGHTA, CDR2 FQGNSA. The CDR3 nucleotides are TGTGCCACCAGCTTAGGTCCTCGGCGCAGCCTTGAAGCTTTCTTT. Translating gives CATSLGPRRSLEAFF.

The chain carries TRBV7-9 and TRBJ1-1; D unclear. Trimming cost V 3 bases and J 4 bases, with 12 bases left between them. From germline, CDR1 is SEHNR and CDR2 FQNEAQ (reference sequence). The length of the CDR3 is 14 residues. This chain's CDR3 is CASSFSTGGTEAFF. The CDR3 DNA is TGTGCCAGCAGCTTTTCCACCGGTGGCACTGAAGCTTTCTTT.

This clonotype was seen a handful of times. The rearrangement joins TRBV5-4 to TRBJ1-1, with D unresolved. The CDR3 is 12 amino acids. The germline V gene has CDR1 SGHNT and CDR2 YYREEE (reference sequence). V lost 6 bases to trimming and J lost 4 bases, with 10 bases between them. CDR3 protein: CASKSSATEAFF. CDR3 sequence (DNA): TGTGCCAGCAAATCCAGTGCCACTGAAGCTTTCTTT.

This clonotype was seen a few times. V gene TRBV30 combines with J gene TRBJ2-7; tentatively, D is TRBD2 (5 bases). The CDR3 sequence is 13 residues long. Between the trimmed V and J ends, which lost 1 base and 7 bases, there was a span of 14 bases. Germline assignment: CDR1 GTSNPN and CDR2 SVGIG (reference sequence). CDR3 bases: TGTGCCTGGAGTGGAGTGTACCCGGGGGAGCAGTACTTC. As protein: CAWSGVYPGEQYF.

This chain joins TRBV7-9 and TRBJ2-1; no definite D call. The germline CDR1 and CDR2 sequences are SEHNR and FQNEAQ (reference sequence). The ends were cut back, 5 bases at V and 3 bases at J, with 23 bases in the middle. The CDR3 extends over 18 amino acids. The CDR3 region has the DNA TGTGCCAGCAGCCCCCAAAGTGGTCCCTTATCAATCTACAATGAGCAGTTCTTC. It is translated as CASSPQSGPLSIYNEQFF. Based on the CDR3 plus reference TRBV7-9 and TRBJ2-1, the full variable domain is DTGVSQNPRHKITKRGQNVTFRCDPISEHNRLYWYRQTLGQGPEFLTYFQNEAQLEKSRLLSDRFSAERPKGSFSTLEIQRTEQGDSAMYLCASSPQSGPLSIYNEQFFGPGTRLTVL.

This clonotype was detected a few times. V and J are TRBV12-3 or TRBV12-4 and TRBJ2-2; D remains ambiguous. The CDR3 runs 12 residues. V was trimmed by 6 bases and J by 6 bases, leaving 8 bases between them. The CDR3 loop reads CASRYTAGELFF. Here the CDR3 DNA reads TGTGCCAGCAGGTACACGGCCGGGGAGCTGTTTTTT.

The gene calls are TRBV6-5 and TRBJ1-5; 7 nucleotides line up with TRBD1. CDR3 size: 16 residues. CDR1 and CDR2 (germline): MNHEY, SVGAGI. V shed 6 bases, J shed 11 bases, and the junction held 19 bases outside the gene matches. The CDR3 here is CASRKRTGLDVGAQHF. CDR3 sequence (DNA): TGTGCCAGCAGGAAACGGACAGGCCTGGACGTAGGGGCCCAGCATTTT.

The chain recombines TRBV7-2 with TRBJ2-5; 10 nucleotides match TRBD2. Trimming cost V 7 bases and J 3 bases; bases outside gene matches: 8. The CDR3 consists of 15 residues. Germline values: CDR1 SGHTA, CDR2 FQGNSA. The CDR3: CASNIAGGKKETQYF. The CDR3 bases are TGTGCCAGCAACATAGCGGGGGGAAAGAAAGAGACCCAGTACTTC.

The rearrangement uses TRBV4-2 and TRBJ2-7; D might be TRBD2 (6 bases). Germline V gene lookup returns CDR1 LGHNA and CDR2 YNFKEQ. The CDR3 sequence is 16 residues long. Trimming removed 4 bases from V and 5 bases from J, with 21 bases in between. This CDR3 is CASSRGEGRGPHEQYF. CDR3 sequence (DNA): TGTGCCAGCAGCCGTGGGGAAGGGCGGGGACCCCACGAGCAGTACTTC.

This clonotype was observed at least ten times. This chain joins TRBV7-6 and TRBJ2-2, with D unresolved. V lost 7 bases and J lost 1, with 4 bases in between. The CDR3 runs 12 residues. Germline V lookup: CDR1 SGHVS, CDR2 FNYEAQ. The CDR3: CASTRNTGELFF. CDR3 DNA: TGTGCCAGCACCCGGAACACCGGGGAGCTGTTTTTT.

This clonotype was seen ten or more times. J is TRBJ2-5 and V is TRBV28; unclear D gene. The germline CDR1 and CDR2 sequences are MDHEN and SYDVKM. V dropped 2 bases and J dropped 6 bases, with 10 bases sitting between them. The CDR3 is 13 residues long. The CDR3 coding sequence is TGTGCCAGCAGTTTAGGTGACGGAAAGACCCAGTACTTC. It specifies CASSLGDGKTQYF.

The chain uses TRBV12-3 or TRBV12-4 and TRBJ2-7, with D perhaps given as TRBD1 or TRBD2 (5 bases each). This CDR3 is 13 amino acids long. V was trimmed by 2 bases and J by 5 bases, leaving 10 bases between them. In nucleotides, the CDR3 is TGTGCCAGCAGTTTATTGGGGGTCAACGAGCAGTACTTC. Translating gives CASSLLGVNEQYF.

In its sample, this clonotype was seen many times. The rearrangement uses TRBV11-3 and TRBJ2-1, with unresolved D. CDR1 and CDR2 from the germline V gene are SGHNT and YENEEA. Trimming removed 0 bases from V and 9 bases from J, with 9 bases in between. This CDR3 has 13 amino acids. The CDR3 here is CASSLDRAREQFF. The CDR3 nucleotides are TGTGCCAGCAGCTTAGACCGAGCACGTGAGCAGTTCTTC. The whole variable domain, filled in from reference TRBV11-3 and TRBJ2-1, reads EAGVVQSPRYKIIEKKQPVAFWCNPISGHNTLYWYLQNLGQGPELLIRYENEEAVDDSQLPKDRFSAERLKGVDSTLKIQPAELGDSAVYLCASSLDRAREQFFGPGTRLTVL.

This clonotype was found a few times. This chain connects TRBV12-3 or TRBV12-4 to TRBJ1-6; 9 positions match TRBD1. The CDR3 totals 18 residues. Unmatched junction bases numbered 12, after V lost 1 base and J lost 8 bases. The CDR3 coding sequence is TGTGCCAGCAGTTTAGGGGGAGCGGGAGGACAGGGGCATTCACCCCTCCACTTT. Amino acids: CASSLGGAGGQGHSPLHF.